Below, 31 T cell receptor beta chains from the same sample are listed, as sequenced in a study of blood T cell repertoires in COVID-19. Profiling relied on immunoSEQ multiplex PCR, and the TCRdb table lists in-frame clones only, not all of them. The table includes a few hundred thousand clones, approximately 81% detected once. Sample: peripheral blood. The receptor source for this set is a woman of 80 years or more with active or convalescent COVID-19.

The rearrangement joins TRBV4-1 to TRBJ1-6, with TRBD1 matching 12 bases. CDR3 length: 18 residues. V trimming: 4 bases; J trimming: 0 bases; junction bases outside the gene matches: 4. The germline V gene has CDR1 MGHRA and CDR2 YSYEKL. The CDR3 nucleotides read TGCGCCAGCAGCCTGGGGACAGGGGGCAACTCCTATAATTCACCCCTCCACTTT. Amino acids: CASSLGTGGNSYNSPLHF.

The chain combines TRBV10-3 with TRBJ2-1; 13 positions agree with TRBD2. The CDR3 covers 15 residues. Trimming at V came to 6 bases and at J to 10 bases, leaving 9 bases not matched to a gene. The germline V gene encodes CDR1 ENHRY and CDR2 SYGVKD. The CDR3 DNA is TGTGCCATCAGGCCGACTAGCGGGGGGAAGAGGGAGCAGTTCTTC. This codes for CAIRPTSGGKREQFF.

The CDR3 here is CASSPTTGREQFF. The CDR3 bases are TGCGCCAGCAGCCCTACTACAGGGCGTGAGCAGTTCTTC. The chain combines TRBV4-1 with TRBJ2-1; weak D call: TRBD1 (6 bases). V was trimmed by 4 bases and J by 9 bases, leaving 13 bases between them. The CDR3 has 13 residues. CDR1 is MGHRA and CDR2 is YSYEKL in the germline V gene.

The chain couples TRBV2 to TRBJ1-1; 9 bases line up with TRBD1. Germline V gene data show CDR1 as SNHLY and CDR2 as FYNNEI. The CDR3 is 13 amino acids. The junction had 2 bases not matched to a gene; V was cut back by 5 bases and J by 4 bases. The CDR3 sequence: CASSPDRGTEAFF. The CDR3 DNA reads TGTGCCAGCAGTCCGGACAGGGGCACTGAAGCTTTCTTT.

This rearrangement joins TRBV7-9 to TRBJ1-4, with 8 bases identical to TRBD1. Germline V gives CDR1 SEHNR, CDR2 FQNEAQ (reference sequence). V dropped 6 bases and J dropped 5; count of bases not matched to a gene: 5. The CDR3 runs 14 residues. The CDR3 DNA reads TGTGCCAGCAGGCCGACAGGGGCAAATGAAAAACTGTTTTTT. This codes for CASRPTGANEKLFF.

The gene calls are TRBV14 and TRBJ1-1; no reliable D call. This CDR3 comprises 13 residues. Trimming pared 5 bases from V and 4 bases from J, leaving 11 bases between. Germline values: CDR1 SGHDN, CDR2 FVKESK. The CDR3 coding sequence is TGTGCCAGCAGCGGAGGACGGCGCACTGAAGCTTTCTTT. Amino acids: CASSGGRRTEAFF.

V and J are TRBV6-6 and TRBJ2-1; 7 bases are shared with TRBD1. The length of the CDR3 is 15 residues. Germline V gene sequence: CDR1 MNHNY, CDR2 SVGAGI (reference sequence). V gave up 2 bases and J gave up 5 bases; unmatched junction bases: 6. The CDR3 spells CASSYQGQTNNEQFF. In nucleotides, the CDR3 is TGTGCCAGCAGTTACCAGGGACAGACTAACAATGAGCAGTTCTTC.

V usage is TRBV2 and J usage is TRBJ2-5, with 13 bases fitting TRBD2. V shed 5 bases and J 5 bases; nucleotides not matched to a gene: 8. CDR3 length equals 16 residues. The germline CDR1 and CDR2 sequences are SNHLY and FYNNEI. The CDR3 loop reads CASSSITSGGEETQYF. The CDR3 region has the DNA TGTGCCAGCAGTTCGATCACTAGCGGGGGGGAGGAGACCCAGTACTTC.

J is TRBJ2-3 and V is TRBV3-1 (or the pseudogene TRBV3-2); 10 nucleotides align to TRBD2. Germline CDR1 reads LGHDT; CDR2 reads YNNKEL (reference sequence). V lost 2 bases, J lost 2 bases, and 4 bases stayed unmatched. The CDR3 is 16 amino acids. The CDR3 DNA reads as TGTGCCAGCAGCCAATATACTAGCGGGGTCACAGATACGCAGTATTTT. Translation gives CASSQYTSGVTDTQYF.

This clone was picked up a small number of times. This chain connects TRBV5-1 to TRBJ2-6; D may be TRBD1 (5 bases). Germline lookup yields CDR1 SGHRS and CDR2 YFSETQ. The V end was cut by 5 bases, the J end by 0 bases, with 24 bases between. The CDR3 sequence is 20 residues long. This chain's CDR3 is CASRRTIRLPTFSGANVLTF. Written as DNA, the CDR3 is TGCGCCAGCAGACGGACAATACGTCTACCTACTTTCTCTGGGGCCAACGTCCTGACTTTC.

The chain joins TRBV5-5 to TRBJ1-4, with 8 bases that match TRBD1. Trimming cost V 5 bases and J 7 bases; bases outside gene matches: 4. The CDR3 extends over 13 amino acids. Germline V gene sequence: CDR1 SGHKS, CDR2 YYEKEE (reference sequence). The CDR3 nucleotides are TGTGCCAGCAGTTCCACAGGGGGTGAAAAACTGTTTTTT. Translated, it gives CASSSTGGEKLFF.

The chain joins TRBV18 to TRBJ2-3; the match to TRBD1 covers 7 bases. This CDR3 is built from 15 residues. Germline V lookup: CDR1 KGHSH, CDR2 LQKENI. The V and J ends lost 5 bases and 0 bases, in that order; junction bases with no gene match: 5. DNA of the CDR3: TGTGCCAGCTCAGGTAGGGGGCCGAGCACAGATACGCAGTATTTT. It yields the protein CASSGRGPSTDTQYF.

This clone was seen a single time. The V and J genes are TRBV3-1 (or the pseudogene TRBV3-2) and TRBJ1-2; D call uncertain. CDR1 is LGHDT and CDR2 is YNNKEL in the germline V gene (reference sequence). Between the trimmed V and J ends, which lost 1 base and 5 bases, there was a span of 5 bases. This CDR3 is built from 12 residues. The CDR3 loop reads CASSQGRYGYTF. The CDR3 region has the DNA TGTGCCAGCAGCCAAGGTCGGTATGGCTACACCTTC.

This chain connects TRBV5-1 to TRBJ2-1; 9 bases align to TRBD2. Unmatched junction bases numbered 4, after V lost 4 bases and J lost 2 bases. Germline CDR1 is SGHRS and CDR2 is YFSETQ. The CDR3 is made up of 15 amino acids. The CDR3 DNA follows: TGCGCCAGCAGCCCCTCTAGCGGGACCTACAATGAGCAGTTCTTC. It codes for CASSPSSGTYNEQFF. Full variable domain (missing parts from reference TRBV5-1 and TRBJ2-1): KAGVTQTPRYLIKTRGQQVTLSCSPISGHRSVSWYQQTPGQGLQFLFEYFSETQRNKGNFPGRFSGRQFSNSRSEMNVSTLELGDSALYLCASSPSSGTYNEQFFGPGTRLTVL.

This clone was picked up a small number of times. The chain uses TRBV4-1 and TRBJ2-7, with a possible D match to TRBD1 (6 bases). V dropped 0 bases and J dropped 6 bases, with 15 bases sitting between them. CDR1 is MGHRA and CDR2 is YSYEKL in the germline V gene. This CDR3 comprises 15 residues. In DNA form, the CDR3 reads TGCGCCAGCAGCCAAGATTCAGGGGCCTTGGGCGAGCAGTACTTC. Translated, it gives CASSQDSGALGEQYF.

V gene TRBV6-2 or TRBV6-3 combines with J gene TRBJ2-1; D unclear. CDR3 length: 13 amino acids. Germline CDR1 and CDR2: MNHEY and SVGEGT. The V end lost 5 bases, the J end lost 3 bases, and 8 bases lay between the germline ends. As DNA, the CDR3 is TGTGCCAGCAGTCGAGACAACTACAATGAGCAGTTCTTC. As protein: CASSRDNYNEQFF.

The chain combines TRBV19 with TRBJ1-2; D is undetermined. The ends were cut back, 3 bases at V and 4 bases at J, with 15 bases in the middle. This CDR3 comprises 15 residues. Germline CDR1 reads LNHDA; CDR2 reads SQIVND (reference sequence). The DNA for the CDR3 is TGTGCCAGTAGTATTTCCGCAGTCGAAATCTATGGCTACACCTTC. Its protein product is CASSISAVEIYGYTF.

V usage is TRBV27 and J usage is TRBJ2-3; 9 bases are a match to TRBD1. The germline V gene has CDR1 MNHEY and CDR2 SMNVEV (reference sequence). V was clipped by 5 bases and J by 4 bases; unmatched bases: 4. CDR3 size: 14 residues. CDR3 nucleotides: TGTGCCAGCAGTAGACAGGGGGTCGCAGATACGCAGTATTTT. Translating it yields CASSRQGVADTQYF.

This chain links TRBV4-3 with TRBJ2-3; perhaps TRBD2 as D (7 bases). CDR1 and CDR2 from the germline V gene are LGHNA and YSLEER. The V and J ends lost 0 bases and 3 bases respectively, with 16 bases between them. CDR3 length: 17 residues. The chain's CDR3 is CASSQEFMGGATDTQYF. The CDR3 DNA sequence: TGCGCCAGCAGCCAAGAGTTTATGGGGGGGGCAACAGATACGCAGTATTTT.

The rearrangement uses TRBV3-1 (or the pseudogene TRBV3-2) and TRBJ2-1; 7 bases are shared with TRBD2. The CDR3 sequence is 15 residues long. Germline CDR1 reads LGHDT; CDR2 reads YNNKEL (reference sequence). The trim removed 1 base at V and 6 bases at J, leaving 6 bases unmatched. The CDR3 DNA is TGTGCCAGCAGCCAAGCCCCACTAGCGCGCAATGAGCAGTTCTTC. This encodes CASSQAPLARNEQFF.

This chain links TRBV19 with TRBJ1-6; possible D gene TRBD1, 6 bases. There are 13 residues in the CDR3. V lost 3 bases to trimming and J lost 13 bases, with 13 bases between them. Germline V lookup: CDR1 LNHDA, CDR2 SQIVND (reference sequence). This CDR3 reads CASSMQLQGPLHF. The CDR3 region has the DNA TGTGCCAGTAGTATGCAACTTCAGGGGCCCCTCCACTTT.

The chain couples TRBV7-6 to TRBJ2-1, with D possibly being TRBD2 (7 bases). The CDR3 covers 16 residues. Trimming stripped 5 bases from V and 9 bases from J, with 23 bases between. CDR1 and CDR2 (germline): SGHVS, FNYEAQ. The CDR3 sequence: CASSPYGGGGIGEQFF. CDR3 DNA sequence: TGTGCCAGCAGCCCATACGGCGGGGGCGGGATCGGTGAGCAGTTCTTC.

The chain couples TRBV12-3 or TRBV12-4 to TRBJ2-3, with D uncertain. Trimming took off 2 bases at V and 6 bases at J, with 3 bases between the two ends. The CDR3 has 11 residues. The CDR3, as DNA: TGTGCCAGCAGTTTACAGGATACGCAGTATTTT. This sequence encodes CASSLQDTQYF.

This chain links TRBV14 with TRBJ1-4, with TRBD1 matching over 7 bases. Germline CDR1 and CDR2: SGHDN and FVKESK. The CDR3 sequence is 15 residues long. V lost 0 bases to trimming and J lost 8 bases; unmatched junction nucleotides: 6. The CDR3 spells CASSQDTTGREKLFF. CDR3 nucleotide sequence: TGTGCCAGCAGCCAAGATACGACAGGGAGGGAAAAACTGTTTTTT.

V gene TRBV5-1 combines with J gene TRBJ1-1; no clear D gene. V lost 2 bases, J lost 4 bases, and 15 bases lay in between. The CDR3 runs 15 residues. Per the germline V gene, CDR1 is SGHRS and CDR2 is YFSETQ. The CDR3 is CASSFAGIGITEAFF. DNA for the CDR3: TGCGCCAGCAGCTTTGCAGGAATCGGAATCACTGAAGCTTTCTTT.

The chain is built from TRBV11-1 and TRBJ2-3, with a weak D call TRBD2 (7 bases). V was cut by 6 bases and J by 5 bases, with 21 bases left in between. CDR1 and CDR2 from the germline V gene are SGHAT and FQDESV (reference sequence). The CDR3 covers 16 residues. CDR3 in amino acids: CASSSWGLAARDTQYF. CDR3 nucleotide sequence: TGTGCCAGCAGTTCATGGGGGCTAGCGGCAAGAGATACGCAGTATTTT.

V and J are TRBV6-1 and TRBJ1-5; D not resolved. In germline, CDR1 is MNHNS, CDR2 SASEGT. V lost 2 bases, J lost 7 bases, and 15 bases lay in between. The CDR3 runs 15 residues. CDR3 in amino acids: CASSEIGGVGQPQHF. The CDR3 bases are TGTGCCAGCAGTGAAATTGGCGGGGTTGGCCAGCCCCAGCATTTT.

This chain links TRBV4-3 with TRBJ2-5, with a possible D match to TRBD2 (5 bases). The CDR3 covers 15 residues. Per the germline V gene, CDR1 is LGHNA and CDR2 is YSLEER. The V and J ends lost 1 base and 5 bases respectively, with 14 bases between them. The CDR3 DNA reads TGCGCCAGCAGCCAAGTATACGGGTCGGGGGAGACCCAGTACTTC. It codes for CASSQVYGSGETQYF.

The V gene is TRBV9, the J gene TRBJ2-3; no firm D call. Germline V gene data show CDR1 as SGDLS and CDR2 as YYNGEE. CDR3 length: 14 residues. Trimming took off 1 base at V and 3 bases at J, with 9 bases between the two ends. In nucleotides, the CDR3 is TGTGCCAGCAGCGTACAGTCACAAACAGATACGCAGTATTTT. Protein sequence: CASSVQSQTDTQYF.

The chain has TRBV5-6 and TRBJ2-1, with D unresolved. CDR1 and CDR2 from the germline V gene are SGHDT and YYEEEE. CDR3 length equals 11 residues. V was clipped by 4 bases and J by 13 bases, with 12 bases between them. The CDR3 bases are TGTGCCAGCAGCACTGTGGCTAGACAGTTCTTC. This codes for CASSTVARQFF.

This sequence joins TRBV28 and TRBJ1-5; 7 bases agree with TRBD1. CDR3 size: 16 residues. Looked up from germline, CDR1 is MDHEN and CDR2 is SYDVKM. Trimming took 5 bases from V and 0 from J; bases not matched to a gene: 7. The CDR3 DNA reads as TGTGCCAGCAGTACAACAGGGGCGATTAGCAATCAGCCCCAGCATTTT. It translates to CASSTTGAISNQPQHF.